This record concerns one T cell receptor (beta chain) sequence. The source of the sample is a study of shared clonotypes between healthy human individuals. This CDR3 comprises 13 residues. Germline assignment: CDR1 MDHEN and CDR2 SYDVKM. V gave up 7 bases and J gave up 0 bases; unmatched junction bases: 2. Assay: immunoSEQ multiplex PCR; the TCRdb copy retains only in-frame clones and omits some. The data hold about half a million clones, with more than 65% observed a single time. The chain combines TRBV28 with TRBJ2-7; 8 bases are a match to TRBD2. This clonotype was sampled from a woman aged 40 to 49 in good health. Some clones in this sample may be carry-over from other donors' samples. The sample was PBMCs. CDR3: CASTSGRSYEQYF. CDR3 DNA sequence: TGTGCCAGCACTAGCGGGCGCTCCTACGAGCAGTACTTC.